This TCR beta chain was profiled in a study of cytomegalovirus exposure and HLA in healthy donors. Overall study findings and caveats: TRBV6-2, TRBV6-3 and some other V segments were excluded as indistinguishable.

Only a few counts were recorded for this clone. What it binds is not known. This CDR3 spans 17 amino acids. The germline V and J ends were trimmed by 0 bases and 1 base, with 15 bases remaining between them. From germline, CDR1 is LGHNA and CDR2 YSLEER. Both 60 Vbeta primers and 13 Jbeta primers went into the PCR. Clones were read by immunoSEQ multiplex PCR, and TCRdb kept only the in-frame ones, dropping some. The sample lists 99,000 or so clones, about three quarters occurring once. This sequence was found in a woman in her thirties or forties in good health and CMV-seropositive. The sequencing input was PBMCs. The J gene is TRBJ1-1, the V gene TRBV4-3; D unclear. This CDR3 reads CASSQDLEGTKNTEAFF. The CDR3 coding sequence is TGCGCCAGCAGCCAAGATCTGGAGGGCACGAAGAACACTGAAGCTTTCTTT.